This T cell receptor (beta chain) was identified during a study of CXCR3-negative and CXCR3-positive naive CD8 T cells. Overall study findings and caveats: Naive cells, whether CXCR3-negative or CXCR3-positive, had similar TRBV-TRBJ usage, while memory cells differed.

This clonotype shows up as medium-sized by frequency. Its antigen is not known. cDNA libraries for TRB were generated by 5' RACE incorporating UMI labels. TCRdb reprocessed the 5' RACE reads and keeps a single row for each CDR3 protein, giving no DNA. The sample yields thousands of distinct CDR3 sequences, of which the top ten take up 1% to 1.5%. Sequencing was done on a sample of naive CXCR3- CD8+ T cells from blood. Subset meaning: CD45RO-CCR7+CD27+CD95- naive CD8+ T cells lacking CXCR3 (TNR3-). The TCR was taken from a human donor in good health. Some clones in this sample may be carry-over from other donors' samples.

CDR3 sequence reads: CASSQISGNYEQYF. The chain combines TRBV14 with TRBJ2-7; TCRdb selects TRBD2, and the lack of DNA leaves this call unchecked. Germline V CDR1 and CDR2: SGHDN, FVKESK. This CDR3 spans 14 amino acids. Based on the CDR3 plus reference TRBV14 and TRBJ2-7, the full variable domain is EAGVTQFPSHSVIEKGQTVTLRCDPISGHDNLYWYRRVMGKEIKFLLHFVKESKQDESGMPNNRFLAERTGGTYSTLKVQPAELEDSGVYFCASSQISGNYEQYFGPGTRLTVT.